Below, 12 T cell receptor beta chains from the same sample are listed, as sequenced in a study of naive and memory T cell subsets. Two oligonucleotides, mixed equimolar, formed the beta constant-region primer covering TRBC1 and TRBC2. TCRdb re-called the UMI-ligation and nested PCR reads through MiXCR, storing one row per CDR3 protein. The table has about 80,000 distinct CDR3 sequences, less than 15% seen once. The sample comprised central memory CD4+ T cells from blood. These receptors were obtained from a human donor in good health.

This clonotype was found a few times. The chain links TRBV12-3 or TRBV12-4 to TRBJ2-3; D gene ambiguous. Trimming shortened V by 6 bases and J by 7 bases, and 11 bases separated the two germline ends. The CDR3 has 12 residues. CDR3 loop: CASSPTPHTQYF. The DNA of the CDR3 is TGTGCCAGCAGCCCCACACCCCATACGCAGTATTTT.

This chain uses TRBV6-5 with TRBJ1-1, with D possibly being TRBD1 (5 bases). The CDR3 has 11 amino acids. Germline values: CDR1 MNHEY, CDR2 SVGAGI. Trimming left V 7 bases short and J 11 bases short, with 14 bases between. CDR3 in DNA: TGTGCCAGCATTGGGGGGGGGTCGGCTTTCTTT. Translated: CASIGGGSAFF.

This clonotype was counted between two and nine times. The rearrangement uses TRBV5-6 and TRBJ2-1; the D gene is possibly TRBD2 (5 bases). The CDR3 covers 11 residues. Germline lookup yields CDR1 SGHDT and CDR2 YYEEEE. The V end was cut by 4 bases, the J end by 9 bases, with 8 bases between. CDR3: CASSTSAEQFF. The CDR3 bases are TGTGCCAGCAGCACTAGTGCTGAGCAGTTCTTC.

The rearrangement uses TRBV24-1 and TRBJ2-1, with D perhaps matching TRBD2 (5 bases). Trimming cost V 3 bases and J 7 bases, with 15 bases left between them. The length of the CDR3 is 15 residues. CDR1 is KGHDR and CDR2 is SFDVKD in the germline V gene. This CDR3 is CATSDRAVLRNEQFF. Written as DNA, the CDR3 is TGTGCCACCAGTGATCGAGCGGTCCTCCGGAATGAGCAGTTCTTC.

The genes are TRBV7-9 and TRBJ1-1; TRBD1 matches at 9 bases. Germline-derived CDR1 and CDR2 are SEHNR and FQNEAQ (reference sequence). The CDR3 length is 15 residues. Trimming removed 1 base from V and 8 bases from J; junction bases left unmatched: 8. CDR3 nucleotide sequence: TGTGCCAGCAGCTTAGAAGATCAGGGACAGGGAGAAGCTTTCTTT. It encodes CASSLEDQGQGEAFF.

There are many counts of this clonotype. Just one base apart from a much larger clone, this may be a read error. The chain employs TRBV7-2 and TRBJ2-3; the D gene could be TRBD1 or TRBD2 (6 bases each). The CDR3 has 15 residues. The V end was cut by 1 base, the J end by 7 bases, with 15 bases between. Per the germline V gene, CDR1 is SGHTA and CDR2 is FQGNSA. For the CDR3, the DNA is TGTGCCAGCAGCTTAGAATCACTAGGGGGGTATACGCAGTATTTT. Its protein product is CASSLESLGGYTQYF.

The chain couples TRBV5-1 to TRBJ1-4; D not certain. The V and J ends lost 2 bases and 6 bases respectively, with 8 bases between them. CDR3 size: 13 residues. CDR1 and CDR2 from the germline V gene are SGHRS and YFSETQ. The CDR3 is CASSFGLHEKLFF. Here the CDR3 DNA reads TGCGCCAGCAGCTTCGGTTTACATGAAAAACTGTTTTTT.

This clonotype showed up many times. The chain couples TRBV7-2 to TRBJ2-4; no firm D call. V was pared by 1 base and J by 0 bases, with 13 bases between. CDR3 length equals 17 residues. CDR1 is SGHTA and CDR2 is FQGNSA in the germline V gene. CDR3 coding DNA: TGTGCCAGCAGCTTAGGCATTAGCAGATCAGCCAAAAACATTCAGTACTTC. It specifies CASSLGISRSAKNIQYF.

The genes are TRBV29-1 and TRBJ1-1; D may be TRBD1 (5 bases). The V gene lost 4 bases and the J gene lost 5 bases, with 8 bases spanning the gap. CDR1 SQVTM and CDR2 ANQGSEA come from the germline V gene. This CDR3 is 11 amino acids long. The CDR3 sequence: CSVGGVTEAFF. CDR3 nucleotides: TGCAGCGTTGGGGGGGTTACTGAAGCTTTCTTT.

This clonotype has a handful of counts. In DNA, the CDR3 is TGCAGTGCTAGAGTAGCGGGAAGGATGGATACGCAGTATTTT. As protein: CSARVAGRMDTQYF. V is TRBV20-1 and J is TRBJ2-3; 8 nucleotides agree with TRBD2. V shed 1 base, J shed 6 bases, and the junction held 6 bases outside the gene matches. This CDR3 comprises 14 residues. Germline lookup yields CDR1 DFQATT and CDR2 SNEGSKA (reference sequence).

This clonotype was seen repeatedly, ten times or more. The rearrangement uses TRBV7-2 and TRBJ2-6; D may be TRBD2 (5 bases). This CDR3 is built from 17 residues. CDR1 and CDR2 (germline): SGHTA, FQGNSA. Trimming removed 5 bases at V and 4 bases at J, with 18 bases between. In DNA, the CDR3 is TGTGCCAGCAGCCCCGGGCCCGGACTGTCGGGGGCCAACGTCCTGACTTTC. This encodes CASSPGPGLSGANVLTF.

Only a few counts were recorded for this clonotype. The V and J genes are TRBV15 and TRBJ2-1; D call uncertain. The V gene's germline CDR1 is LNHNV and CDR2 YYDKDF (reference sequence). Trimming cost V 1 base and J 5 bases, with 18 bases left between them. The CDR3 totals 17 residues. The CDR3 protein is CATSRVVSAKANNEQFF. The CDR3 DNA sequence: TGTGCCACCAGCAGAGTGGTTTCGGCCAAGGCTAACAATGAGCAGTTCTTC.